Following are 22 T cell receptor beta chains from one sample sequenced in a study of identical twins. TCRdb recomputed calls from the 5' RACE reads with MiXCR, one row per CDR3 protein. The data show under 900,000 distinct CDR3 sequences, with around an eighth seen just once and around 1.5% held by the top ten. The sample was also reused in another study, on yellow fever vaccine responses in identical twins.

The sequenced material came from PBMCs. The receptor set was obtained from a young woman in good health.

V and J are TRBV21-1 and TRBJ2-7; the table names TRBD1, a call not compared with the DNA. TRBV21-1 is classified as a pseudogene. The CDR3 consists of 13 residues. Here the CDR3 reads CASIPGQGNEQYV. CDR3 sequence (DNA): TGTGCCAGCATCCCGGGACAGGGAAACGAGCAGTACGTC.

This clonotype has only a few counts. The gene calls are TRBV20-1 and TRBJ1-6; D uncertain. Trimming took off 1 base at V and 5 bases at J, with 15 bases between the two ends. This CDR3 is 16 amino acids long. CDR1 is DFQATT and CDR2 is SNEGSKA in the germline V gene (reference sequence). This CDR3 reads CSARVGFSTDNSPLHF. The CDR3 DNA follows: TGCAGTGCTAGAGTGGGTTTTAGTACAGATAATTCACCCCTCCACTTT.

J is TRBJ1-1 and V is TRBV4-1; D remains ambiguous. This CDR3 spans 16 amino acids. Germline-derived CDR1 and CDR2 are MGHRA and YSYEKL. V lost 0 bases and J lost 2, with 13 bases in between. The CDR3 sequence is CASSQEFTQLNTEAFF. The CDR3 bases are TGCGCCAGCAGCCAAGAATTTACACAACTTAACACTGAAGCTTTCTTT.

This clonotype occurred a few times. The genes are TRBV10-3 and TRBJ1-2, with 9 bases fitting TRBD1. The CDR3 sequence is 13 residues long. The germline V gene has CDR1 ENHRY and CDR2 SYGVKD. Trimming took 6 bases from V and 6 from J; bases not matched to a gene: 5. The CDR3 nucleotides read TGTGCCATCAGGAAAACAGGGGGCGATGGCTACACCTTC. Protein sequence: CAIRKTGGDGYTF.

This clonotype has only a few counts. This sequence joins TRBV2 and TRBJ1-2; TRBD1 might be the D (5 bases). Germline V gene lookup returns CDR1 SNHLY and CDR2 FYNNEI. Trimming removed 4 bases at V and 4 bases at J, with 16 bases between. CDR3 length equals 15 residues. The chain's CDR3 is CASSGGDPVGYGYTF. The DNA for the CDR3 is TGTGCCAGCAGTGGAGGGGATCCCGTCGGCTATGGCTACACCTTC.

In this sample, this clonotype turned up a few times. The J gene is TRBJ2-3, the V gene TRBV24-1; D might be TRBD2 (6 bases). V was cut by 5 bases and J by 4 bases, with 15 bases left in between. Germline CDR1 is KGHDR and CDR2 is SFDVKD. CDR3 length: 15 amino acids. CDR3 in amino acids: CATSVSREVADTQYF. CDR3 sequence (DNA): TGTGCCACCAGTGTGAGCAGGGAGGTGGCAGATACGCAGTATTTT.

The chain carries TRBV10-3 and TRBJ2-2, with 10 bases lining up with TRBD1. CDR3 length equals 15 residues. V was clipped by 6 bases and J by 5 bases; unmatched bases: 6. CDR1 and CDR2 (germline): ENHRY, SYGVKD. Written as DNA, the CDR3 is TGTGCCATCAGGGACAGGGGGGTTTCGACCGGGGAGCTGTTTTTT. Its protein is CAIRDRGVSTGELFF.

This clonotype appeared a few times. CDR3 coding DNA: TGCAGTGCTGGCGATAATTCACCCCTCCACTTT. Amino acids: CSAGDNSPLHF. The chain is built from TRBV20-1 and TRBJ1-6; D unresolved. The CDR3 totals 11 residues. Per germline, CDR1 DFQATT and CDR2 SNEGSKA (reference sequence). V was shortened by 5 bases and J by 5 bases, with 4 bases between the two germline ends.

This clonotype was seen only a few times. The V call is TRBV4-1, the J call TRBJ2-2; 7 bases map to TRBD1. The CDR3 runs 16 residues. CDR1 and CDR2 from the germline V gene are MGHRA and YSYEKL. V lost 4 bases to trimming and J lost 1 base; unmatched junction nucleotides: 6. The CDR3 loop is CASSPQDRVNTGELFF. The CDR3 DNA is TGCGCCAGCAGCCCACAAGACAGGGTGAACACCGGGGAGCTGTTTTTT.

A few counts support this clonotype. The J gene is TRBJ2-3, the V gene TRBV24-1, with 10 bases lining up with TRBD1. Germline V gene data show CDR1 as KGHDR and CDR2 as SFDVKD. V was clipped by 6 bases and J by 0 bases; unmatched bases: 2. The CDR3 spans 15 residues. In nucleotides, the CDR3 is TGTGCCACCAGTTTGACAGGGGGCAGCACAGATACGCAGTATTTT. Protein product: CATSLTGGSTDTQYF.

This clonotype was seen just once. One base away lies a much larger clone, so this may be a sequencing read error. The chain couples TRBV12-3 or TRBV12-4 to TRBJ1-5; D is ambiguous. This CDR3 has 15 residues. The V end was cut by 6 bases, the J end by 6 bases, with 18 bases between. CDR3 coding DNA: TGTGCCAGCAGCCCCGTCGGGTACCACTCTCAGCCCCAGCATTTT. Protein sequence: CASSPVGYHSQPQHF.

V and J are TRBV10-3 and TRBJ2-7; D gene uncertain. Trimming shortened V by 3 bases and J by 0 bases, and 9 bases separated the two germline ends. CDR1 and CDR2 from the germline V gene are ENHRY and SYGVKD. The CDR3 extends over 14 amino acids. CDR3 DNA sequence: TGTGCCATCAGTGATGTCGGCAGCTCCTACGAGCAGTACTTC. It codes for CAISDVGSSYEQYF.

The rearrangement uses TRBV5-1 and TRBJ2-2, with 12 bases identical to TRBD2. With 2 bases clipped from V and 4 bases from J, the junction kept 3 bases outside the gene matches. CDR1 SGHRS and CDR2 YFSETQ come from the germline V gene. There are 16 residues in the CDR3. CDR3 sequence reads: CASSFLLAGGTGELFF. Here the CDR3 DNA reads TGCGCCAGCAGCTTCCTACTAGCGGGGGGCACCGGGGAGCTGTTTTTT.

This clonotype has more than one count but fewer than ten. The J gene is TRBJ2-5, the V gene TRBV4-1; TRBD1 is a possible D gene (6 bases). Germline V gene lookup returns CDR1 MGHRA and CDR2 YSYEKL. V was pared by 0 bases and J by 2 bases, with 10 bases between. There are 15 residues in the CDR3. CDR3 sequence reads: CASSQEPGTQETQYF. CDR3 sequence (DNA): TGCGCCAGCAGCCAAGAGCCGGGGACACAAGAGACCCAGTACTTC.

The CDR3 sequence: CATSPIWGGINEQFF. CDR3 sequence (DNA): TGTGCCACCAGTCCTATATGGGGGGGGATCAATGAGCAGTTCTTC. V and J are TRBV24-1 and TRBJ2-1; 7 positions match TRBD2. The CDR3 is 15 residues long. Germline V gives CDR1 KGHDR, CDR2 SFDVKD. J gave up 6 bases and V 6 bases, and 10 bases lay outside the gene matches.

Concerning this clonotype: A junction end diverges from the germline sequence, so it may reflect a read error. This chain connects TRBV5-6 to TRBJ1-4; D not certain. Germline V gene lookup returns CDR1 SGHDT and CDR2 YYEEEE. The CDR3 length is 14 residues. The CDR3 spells CAISSGLLCWKLFF. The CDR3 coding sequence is TGTGCCATCAGCTCCGGGCTCCTCTGCTGGAAACTGTTTTTT. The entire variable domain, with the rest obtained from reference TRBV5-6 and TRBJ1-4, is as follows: DAGVTQSPTHLIKTRGQQVTLRCSPKSGHDTVSWYQQALGQGPQFIFQYYEEEERQRGNFPDRFSGHQFPNYSSELNVNALLLGDSALYLCAISSGLLCWKLFFGSGTQLSVL.

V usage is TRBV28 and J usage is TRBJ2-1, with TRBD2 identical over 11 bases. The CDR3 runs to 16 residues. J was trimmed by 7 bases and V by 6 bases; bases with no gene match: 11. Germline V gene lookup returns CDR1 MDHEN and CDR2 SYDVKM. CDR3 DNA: TGTGCCAGCAGCCTCAGACTAGCGGGAAGTCGGAATGAGCAGTTCTTC. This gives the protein CASSLRLAGSRNEQFF.

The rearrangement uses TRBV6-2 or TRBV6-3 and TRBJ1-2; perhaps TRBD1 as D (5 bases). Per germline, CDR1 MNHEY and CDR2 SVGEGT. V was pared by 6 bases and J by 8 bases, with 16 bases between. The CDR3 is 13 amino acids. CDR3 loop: CASRIRGTEGYTF. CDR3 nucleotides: TGTGCCAGCAGAATTCGTGGGACGGAGGGCTACACCTTC.

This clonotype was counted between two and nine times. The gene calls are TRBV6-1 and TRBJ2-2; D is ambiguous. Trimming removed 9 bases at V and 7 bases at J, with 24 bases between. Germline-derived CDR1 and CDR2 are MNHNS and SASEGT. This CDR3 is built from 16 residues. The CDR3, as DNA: TGTGCCAGTTACTTGACGGGCATCTTTAAGGGCGGGGAGCTGTTTTTT. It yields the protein CASYLTGIFKGGELFF.

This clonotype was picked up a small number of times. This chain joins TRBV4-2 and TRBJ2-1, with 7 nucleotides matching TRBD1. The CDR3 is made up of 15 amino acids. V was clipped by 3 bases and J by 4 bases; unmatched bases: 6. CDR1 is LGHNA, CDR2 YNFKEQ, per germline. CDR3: CASSHERDRYNEQFF. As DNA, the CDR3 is TGTGCCAGCAGCCACGAAAGGGACAGATACAATGAGCAGTTCTTC.

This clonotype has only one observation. CDR3: CASSWTGSSSYEQYF. The DNA for the CDR3 is TGTGCCAGCAGTTGGACAGGATCCTCCTCCTACGAGCAGTACTTC. This sequence joins TRBV27 and TRBJ2-7, with 7 bases fitting TRBD1. The CDR3 runs 15 residues. After removal of 4 bases from V and 0 bases from J, the junction contained 6 bases not matched to a gene. Germline CDR1 and CDR2: MNHEY and SMNVEV (reference sequence).

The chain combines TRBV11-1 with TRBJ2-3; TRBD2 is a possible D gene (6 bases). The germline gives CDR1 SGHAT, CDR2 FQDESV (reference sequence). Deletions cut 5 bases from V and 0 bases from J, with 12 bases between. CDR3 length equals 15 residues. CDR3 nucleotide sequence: TGTGCCAGCAGCCCCGCGGGATCTAGCACAGATACGCAGTATTTT. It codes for CASSPAGSSTDTQYF.